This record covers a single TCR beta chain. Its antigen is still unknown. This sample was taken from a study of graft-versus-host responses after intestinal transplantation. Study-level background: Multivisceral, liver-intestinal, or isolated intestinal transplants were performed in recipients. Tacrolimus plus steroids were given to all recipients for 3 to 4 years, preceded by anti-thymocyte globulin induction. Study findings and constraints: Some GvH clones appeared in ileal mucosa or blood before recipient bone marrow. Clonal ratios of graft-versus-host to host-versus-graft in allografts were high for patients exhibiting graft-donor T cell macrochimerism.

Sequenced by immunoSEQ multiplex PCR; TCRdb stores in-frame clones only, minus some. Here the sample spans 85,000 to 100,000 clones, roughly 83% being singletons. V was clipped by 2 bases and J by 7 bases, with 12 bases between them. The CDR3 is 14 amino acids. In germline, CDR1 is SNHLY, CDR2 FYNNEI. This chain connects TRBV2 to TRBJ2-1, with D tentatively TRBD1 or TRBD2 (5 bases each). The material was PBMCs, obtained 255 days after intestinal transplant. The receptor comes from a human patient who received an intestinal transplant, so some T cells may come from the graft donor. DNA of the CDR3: TGTGCCAGCAGTGAACTAGTGGGACCAAATGAGCAGTTCTTC. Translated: CASSELVGPNEQFF.